Listed below are T cell receptor beta chains from one sample, sequenced in a study of T cells in Graves' hyperthyroidism and ophthalmopathy. TCRdb redid the calling of the multiplex PCR reads with MiXCR, one entry per CDR3 protein. This table holds some 570,000 distinct CDR3 sequences, roughly a sixth found once. The sequencing sample was made of blood. Receptors were obtained from a woman younger than 30 with Graves' ophthalmopathy. CDR3s include the opening cysteine and the closing phenylalanine or tryptophan. A D gene is named only where the DNA matches it firmly. A clone size is listed for some rows: how often the clone was seen (once, few, many), or a class if it is expanded.

J,D,size,V,CDR3,DNA
TRBJ2-5,TRBD2,many,TRBV28,CASRTWVEGLAGVETQYF,TGTGCCAGCAGAACCTGGGTGGAGGGACTAGCGGGAGTAGAGACCCAGTACTTC
TRBJ1-2,-,-,TRBV7-8,CASHDRPKTGNNYGYTF,TGTGCCAGCCACGATCGTCCAAAAACCGGGAATAACTATGGCTACACCTTC
TRBJ1-5,TRBD1,few,TRBV28,CANRPSGQGGNQPQHF,TGTGCCAACAGACCTTCCGGACAGGGGGGCAATCAGCCCCAGCATTTT
TRBJ2-3,TRBD1,few,TRBV28,CASRGQGVTDTQYF,TGTGCCAGCAGGGGACAGGGGGTCACAGATACGCAGTATTTT
TRBJ2-7,-,many,TRBV5-1,CASSLDENSYEQYF,TGCGCCAGCAGCTTGGATGAAAACTCCTACGAGCAGTACTTC
TRBJ2-3,TRBD1,-,TRBV5-4,CASSQFPGQGKDTQYF,TGCGCCAGCAGCCAATTCCCGGGACAGGGAAAAGATACGCAGTATTTT
TRBJ1-5,TRBD1,few,TRBV7-9,CASSRTGVPYSNQPQHF,TGTGCCAGCAGTCGGACAGGGGTGCCCTATAGCAATCAGCCCCAGCATTTT
TRBJ1-4,-,many,TRBV27,CASSLGAGNEKLFF,TGTGCCAGCAGTTTGGGGGCAGGGAATGAAAAACTGTTTTTT
TRBJ2-7,TRBD2,-,TRBV6-1,CASSPISGSSYEQYF,TGTGCCAGCAGTCCAATTAGCGGGAGTAGCTACGAGCAGTACTTC
TRBJ2-5,TRBD2,-,TRBV11-2,CASSWGESGGAETQYF,TGTGCCAGCAGCTGGGGTGAGAGCGGGGGGGCGGAGACCCAGTACTTC
TRBJ1-1,-,many,TRBV11-2,CASSLDPRSTEAFF,TGTGCCAGCAGCTTAGACCCGCGTAGTACTGAAGCTTTCTTT
TRBJ2-2,-,many,TRBV5-1,CASSRQDIPTGELFF,TGCGCCAGCAGCCGACAAGACATACCAACCGGGGAGCTGTTTTTT
TRBJ1-2,-,-,TRBV29-1,CSAEMDTEFGYTF,TGCAGCGCCGAAATGGACACAGAATTTGGCTACACCTTC
TRBJ2-7,-,-,TRBV28,CASSLRETGYYEQYF,TGTGCCAGCAGTTTGCGGGAGACAGGGTACTACGAGCAGTACTTC
TRBJ1-2,TRBD1,many,TRBV27,CASSPRDRPIHGYTF,TGTGCCAGCAGTCCGAGGGACAGACCAATCCATGGCTACACCTTC
TRBJ2-1,-,-,TRBV7-2,CASSLSIGTTDEQFF,TGTGCCAGCAGCCTTAGTATAGGGACCACCGATGAGCAGTTCTTC
TRBJ1-1,-,-,TRBV5-1,CASSLDRAFEAFF,TGCGCCAGCAGCTTGGACAGGGCATTTGAAGCTTTCTTT
TRBJ1-2,TRBD1,-,TRBV19,CASSIGGEGGNYGYTF,TGTGCCAGTAGTATAGGGGGCGAAGGGGGCAACTATGGCTACACCTTC
TRBJ2-7,TRBD1,many,TRBV28,CASSYQGDYEQYF,TGTGCCAGCAGTTACCAGGGGGACTACGAGCAGTACTTC
TRBJ2-7,-,many,TRBV4-1,CASSQDMGARVYEQYF,TGCGCCAGCAGCCAAGATATGGGGGCCAGGGTCTACGAGCAGTACTTC
TRBJ1-1,-,-,TRBV18,CASSPPNREEAFF,TGTGCCAGCTCACCACCTAACCGGGAGGAAGCTTTCTTT
TRBJ1-4,-,many,TRBV28,CASSSGPLATNEKLFF,TGTGCCAGCAGCAGTGGACCCCTAGCAACTAATGAAAAACTGTTTTTT
TRBJ1-1,-,many,TRBV5-1,CASKAGTSNTEAFF,TGCGCCAGCAAGGCGGGGACATCGAACACTGAAGCTTTCTTT
TRBJ1-1,-,-,TRBV6-5,CASSYEGGPMNTEAFF,TGTGCCAGCAGTTACGAGGGGGGCCCGATGAACACTGAAGCTTTCTTT
TRBJ1-3,-,-,TRBV12-3/TRBV12-4,CASSTWTSSGNTIYF,TGTGCCAGCAGCACCTGGACAAGCTCTGGAAACACCATATATTTT
TRBJ1-1,TRBD1,-,TRBV28,CASSRDRGWDTEAFF,TGTGCCAGCAGTCGGGACAGGGGATGGGACACTGAAGCTTTCTTT
TRBJ2-7,-,many,TRBV30,CAWSVNYEQYF,TGTGCCTGGAGTGTAAACTACGAGCAGTACTTC
TRBJ2-2,-,-,TRBV20-1,CSARDIGLNTGELFF,TGCAGTGCTAGAGATATTGGTCTGAACACCGGGGAGCTGTTTTTT
TRBJ1-2,-,-,TRBV5-5,CASSLDIYYGYTF,TGTGCCAGCAGCTTGGACATATACTATGGCTACACCTTC
TRBJ1-1,-,many,TRBV6-2/TRBV6-3,CASSYVDRGTTEAFF,TGTGCCAGCAGTTACGTGGATAGGGGGACTACTGAAGCTTTCTTT
TRBJ2-1,TRBD2,many,TRBV20-1,CSAFHASGRVGEQFF,TGCAGTGCTTTTCATGCTAGCGGGAGAGTAGGAGAGCAGTTCTTC
TRBJ2-6,-,once,TRBV6-2/TRBV6-3,CASSYRGLSSGANVLTF,TGTGCCAGCAGTTACAGAGGCCTAAGCTCTGGGGCCAACGTCCTGACTTTC
TRBJ2-3,TRBD2,many,TRBV18,CASSPSVGTSGELDTQYF,TGTGCCAGCTCACCATCCGTCGGGACTAGCGGGGAGTTGGATACGCAGTATTTT
TRBJ2-1,-,-,TRBV24-1,CATSGANRARNEQFF,TGTGCCACCTCCGGGGCGAATCGGGCGCGCAATGAGCAGTTCTTC
TRBJ2-3,TRBD2,-,TRBV7-2,CASSSSGSKDTQYF,TGTGCCAGCAGTTCAAGCGGGAGTAAAGATACGCAGTATTTT
TRBJ2-3,-,many,TRBV30,CAWSVLGSTDTQYF,TGTGCCTGGAGTGTACTGGGGTCCACGGATACGCAGTATTTT
TRBJ2-7,-,many,TRBV11-2,CASSLGLGGYEQYF,TGTGCCAGCAGCTTAGGGTTGGGGGGATACGAGCAGTACTTC
TRBJ2-3,-,few,TRBV28,CASSGHGSRTDTQYF,TGTGCCAGCAGTGGGCACGGAAGCCGCACAGATACGCAGTATTTT
TRBJ2-7,TRBD1,-,TRBV7-2,CASSLGMDRPSAYEQYF,TGTGCCAGCAGCTTAGGGATGGACAGGCCGTCAGCCTACGAGCAGTACTTC
TRBJ1-6,TRBD1,-,TRBV11-2,CASSLETARGSPLHF,TGTGCCAGCAGCTTAGAGACGGCCAGGGGGTCACCCCTCCACTTT
TRBJ2-5,-,many,TRBV11-1,CASSLKGLLGETQYF,TGTGCCAGCAGCTTAAAAGGGCTTCTGGGGGAGACCCAGTACTTC
TRBJ1-3,-,few,TRBV11-2,CASSLDYPLSGNTIYF,TGTGCCAGCAGCTTAGATTATCCCCTCTCTGGAAACACCATATATTTT
TRBJ1-1,-,-,TRBV7-9,CASSLRDRFTEAFF,TGTGCCAGCAGCCTCCGGGACCGGTTCACTGAAGCTTTCTTT
TRBJ2-1,TRBD2,few,TRBV7-9,CASSLGSSGRRYNEQFF,TGTGCCAGCAGCTTAGGGAGCAGCGGGAGACGATACAATGAGCAGTTCTTC
TRBJ2-7,-,few,TRBV10-3,CAISEGRSSYEQYF,TGTGCCATCAGTGAAGGCAGGAGCTCCTACGAGCAGTACTTC
TRBJ2-2,TRBD1,-,TRBV20-1,CSGFDRDGFGELFF,TGCAGTGGATTTGACAGGGATGGGTTCGGGGAGCTGTTTTTT
TRBJ2-7,-,-,TRBV7-6,CASSLGPPGAYYEQYF,TGTGCCAGCAGCTTAGGCCCCCCCGGGGCCTATTACGAGCAGTACTTC
TRBJ2-3,-,many,TRBV12-5,CASGSWGRTDTQYF,TGTGCTAGTGGTTCGTGGGGGCGCACAGATACGCAGTATTTT
TRBJ2-2,-,many,TRBV11-2,CASSGWVSATGELFF,TGTGCCAGCAGCGGGTGGGTTAGCGCTACCGGGGAGCTGTTTTTT
TRBJ2-7,-,many,TRBV4-3,CASSQERGYEQYF,TGCGCCAGCAGCCAAGAGCGTGGATACGAGCAGTACTTC
TRBJ2-2,TRBD1,many,TRBV6-2/TRBV6-3,CASSSFDRANTGELFF,TGTGCCAGCAGTTCCTTCGACAGGGCGAACACCGGGGAGCTGTTTTTT
TRBJ1-1,-,-,TRBV29-1,CSAVHMNTEAFF,TGCAGCGCGGTCCATATGAACACTGAAGCTTTCTTT
TRBJ2-7,-,-,TRBV6-2/TRBV6-3,CASRSRLQGWFEQYF,TGTGCCAGCCGGAGTCGGCTACAGGGTTGGTTCGAGCAGTACTTC
TRBJ1-1,-,many,TRBV20-1,CSASARVDTEAFF,TGCAGTGCTTCTGCGAGGGTGGACACTGAAGCTTTCTTT
TRBJ1-1,-,many,TRBV2,CATRGGRERNTEAFF,TGTGCCACCAGGGGAGGGAGGGAAAGGAACACTGAAGCTTTCTTT
TRBJ2-7,TRBD2,many,TRBV7-9,CASNSGGRDEQYF,TGTGCCAGCAACTCGGGGGGGCGGGACGAGCAGTACTTC